This T cell receptor beta chain originates from a study of blood T cell repertoires in COVID-19. The germline V gene encodes CDR1 MNHNS and CDR2 SASEGT. CDR3 length equals 18 residues. Trimming cost V 4 bases and J 1 base; bases outside gene matches: 15. Profiling relied on immunoSEQ multiplex PCR, and the TCRdb table lists in-frame clones only, not all of them. The sample shows about 180,000 clones, roughly 88% of them seen only once. The chain recombines TRBV6-1 with TRBJ1-2; 7 positions match TRBD1. The clonotype was recovered from a woman aged 18 to 35 who had recovered from COVID-19. The specimen was PBMCs or T cells enriched from blood (not recorded which). The CDR3 spells CASSGRDRTSSGNYGYTF. DNA for the CDR3: TGTGCCAGCAGTGGACGGGACAGAACTTCCTCTGGTAACTATGGCTACACCTTC.